Following are 18 T cell receptor beta chains from one sample sequenced in a study of PD-L1 blockade in urothelial cancer. Repertoires were generated with immunoSEQ multiplex PCR, while TCRdb's copy carries only in-frame clones and drops some. The sample has 100,000 to 150,000 clones; about four fifths are singletons. Time point given: pretreatment peripheral blood. The specimen was PBMCs, collected around atezolizumab (anti-PD-L1) treatment. These receptors all stem from a man between 50 and 59 years old with urothelial cancer.

The V gene is TRBV18, the J gene TRBJ2-3; no reliable D call. CDR1 is KGHSH and CDR2 is LQKENI in the germline V gene. The CDR3 length is 14 residues. Trimming shortened V by 2 bases and J by 5 bases, and 11 bases separated the two germline ends. CDR3 region: CASSPSHTKDTQYF. The CDR3 nucleotides read TGTGCCAGCTCACCATCACATACCAAAGATACGCAGTATTTT.

The V call is TRBV5-1, the J call TRBJ2-7; 7 nucleotides line up with TRBD2. From germline, CDR1 is SGHRS and CDR2 YFSETQ. The CDR3 covers 15 residues. The trim removed 4 bases at V and 1 base at J, leaving 8 bases unmatched. The CDR3 DNA reads as TGCGCCAGCAGCCTTGGGGGGGATTGGTCCTACGAGCAGTACTTC. It specifies CASSLGGDWSYEQYF.

The V gene is TRBV19, the J gene TRBJ2-1; D gene unclear. The germline V gene has CDR1 LNHDA and CDR2 SQIVND (reference sequence). The CDR3 is 13 residues long. V lost 1 base and J 9 bases, leaving 10 bases between the germline ends. DNA for the CDR3: TGTGCCAGTAGTATAGGCGATTATGGTGAGCAGTTCTTC. Its protein is CASSIGDYGEQFF.

This chain uses TRBV4-2 with TRBJ2-2; D unresolved. Trimming removed 0 bases from V and 8 bases from J, with 4 bases in between. The CDR3 loop spans 12 amino acids. Germline lookup yields CDR1 LGHNA and CDR2 YNFKEQ. CDR3 residues: CASSQERGELFF. For the CDR3, the DNA is TGTGCCAGCAGCCAAGAGAGGGGGGAGCTGTTTTTT.

The chain uses TRBV11-2 and TRBJ2-5, with 10 positions matching TRBD2. Germline values: CDR1 SGHAT, CDR2 FQNNGV. V lost 6 bases, J lost 5 bases, and 18 bases stayed unmatched. This CDR3 spans 18 amino acids. In DNA, the CDR3 is TGTGCCAGCAGGAACTTAGGTCAGGCTAGCGGGAGCGGGGAGACCCAGTACTTC. Protein product: CASRNLGQASGSGETQYF.

The chain employs TRBV9 and TRBJ2-7; no reliable D call. Germline lookup yields CDR1 SGDLS and CDR2 YYNGEE. With 4 bases removed from V and 6 bases from J, the gap between germline ends came to 20 bases. This CDR3 is built from 15 residues. The CDR3 DNA follows: TGTGCCAGCAGCCCCGACCCCGGGTCCCGTAGCGAGCAGTACTTC. Its protein is CASSPDPGSRSEQYF.

This clone was observed at least ten times. This sample also contains other DNA sequences that code for the same CDR3. The CDR3 spells CASSEAGTGNEKLFF. The CDR3 bases are TGTGCCAGCAGTGAAGCCGGGACAGGGAATGAAAAACTGTTTTTT. The chain recombines TRBV2 with TRBJ1-4, with 9 bases lining up with TRBD1. The germline gives CDR1 SNHLY, CDR2 FYNNEI. The junction had 1 base not matched to a gene; V was cut back by 0 bases and J by 5 bases. The CDR3 contains 15 residues.

The chain links TRBV20-1 to TRBJ2-5, with 9 bases identical to TRBD2. J gave up 4 bases and V 8 bases, and 2 bases lay outside the gene matches. The germline CDR1 and CDR2 sequences are DFQATT and SNEGSKA (reference sequence). The CDR3 has 11 residues. CDR3 sequence (DNA): TGCAGTATAGCGGGAGTAGAGACCCAGTACTTC. This translates into CSIAGVETQYF.

V gene TRBV18 combines with J gene TRBJ1-1, with D possibly TRBD1 on 5 matching bases. The CDR3 loop spans 14 amino acids. The germline CDR1 and CDR2 sequences are KGHSH and LQKENI. Between the trimmed V and J ends, which lost 4 bases and 4 bases, there was a span of 13 bases. The CDR3 region has the DNA TGTGCCAGCTCACGGGAACGACAGTCCACTGAAGCTTTCTTT. The encoded protein is CASSRERQSTEAFF. The variable domain in full, completed from reference TRBV18 and TRBJ1-1, reads NAGVMQNPRHLVRRRGQEARLRCSPMKGHSHVYWYRQLPEEGLKFMVYLQKENIIDESGMPKERFSAEFPKEGPSILRIQQVVRGDSAAYFCASSRERQSTEAFFGQGTRLTVV.

This clone appeared a few times. CDR3 nucleotide sequence: TGTGCCAGCAGTGAAGCCCGGCAGGGTGGCAATCAGCCCCAGCATTTT. This translates into CASSEARQGGNQPQHF. The chain has TRBV2 and TRBJ1-5, with a possible D match to TRBD1 (5 bases). From germline, CDR1 is SNHLY and CDR2 FYNNEI. CDR3 length equals 16 residues. With 0 bases removed from V and 2 bases from J, the gap between germline ends came to 11 bases.

A few counts support this clone. The V and J genes are TRBV19 and TRBJ1-1, with 7 bases lining up with TRBD1. V shed 5 bases, J shed 3 bases, and the junction held 9 bases outside the gene matches. Germline CDR1 is LNHDA and CDR2 is SQIVND (reference sequence). This CDR3 contains 15 residues. The CDR3 sequence: CASSPYLGQDTEAFF. The CDR3 nucleotides read TGTGCCAGTAGTCCCTACCTAGGACAGGACACTGAAGCTTTCTTT.

The chain recombines TRBV6-6 with TRBJ2-7; maybe TRBD2 (5 bases). The ends were cut back, 2 bases at V and 5 bases at J, with 13 bases in the middle. This CDR3 has 14 amino acids. Germline CDR1 MNHNY, CDR2 SVGAGI (reference sequence). CDR3 DNA sequence: TGTGCCAGCAGTTACACAACGGACTCGCACGAGCAGTACTTC. It translates to CASSYTTDSHEQYF.

CDR3 in amino acids: CASYPGGRTGYTF. The CDR3, as DNA: TGTGCCAGCTATCCCGGTGGGAGGACTGGCTACACCTTC. The rearrangement joins TRBV2 to TRBJ1-2; the D is unclear. The CDR3 covers 13 residues. The germline gives CDR1 SNHLY, CDR2 FYNNEI. V was cut by 8 bases and J by 7 bases, with 17 bases left in between.

The rearrangement joins TRBV2 to TRBJ2-2; tentatively, D is TRBD2 (5 bases). V lost 6 bases, J lost 6 bases, and 17 bases lay in between. Germline V lookup: CDR1 SNHLY, CDR2 FYNNEI. CDR3 length: 15 amino acids. CDR3 bases: TGTGCCAGCAGACTGAGCGGCGTCGGCGCCGGGGAGCTGTTTTTT. As protein: CASRLSGVGAGELFF.

This clone appeared a few times. The gene calls are TRBV30 and TRBJ1-1, with D possibly being TRBD1 (5 bases). Deletions cut 3 bases from V and 1 base from J, with 9 bases between. Germline lookup yields CDR1 GTSNPN and CDR2 SVGIG (reference sequence). The CDR3 is made up of 13 amino acids. The CDR3 here is CAWRAQGNTEAFF. CDR3 bases: TGTGCCTGGAGGGCCCAGGGGAACACTGAAGCTTTCTTT.

This clone has just one count. V is TRBV10-1 and J is TRBJ2-7; TRBD1 is a possible D gene (6 bases). Trimming shortened V by 0 bases and J by 2 bases, and 17 bases separated the two germline ends. Germline CDR1 is WNHNN and CDR2 is SYGVQD (reference sequence). This CDR3 has 17 residues. The CDR3 bases are TGCGCCAGCAGTGAGTCCGCCCCCTGGACAGTCCCCTACGAGCAGTACTTC. Protein: CASSESAPWTVPYEQYF.

The J gene is TRBJ2-5, the V gene TRBV6-6; D gene ambiguous. The germline CDR1 and CDR2 sequences are MNHNY and SVGAGI (reference sequence). With 6 bases removed from V and 7 bases from J, the gap between germline ends came to 18 bases. The CDR3 runs to 14 residues. The CDR3 sequence is CASRRPTTSLTQYF. The CDR3 region has the DNA TGTGCCAGCAGACGACCGACGACATCCCTGACCCAGTACTTC.

The chain links TRBV5-1 to TRBJ1-1; D is possibly TRBD1 (5 bases). Between the trimmed V and J ends, which lost 1 base and 0 bases, there was a span of 13 bases. Per the germline V gene, CDR1 is SGHRS and CDR2 is YFSETQ. The CDR3 covers 16 residues. The CDR3 DNA follows: TGCGCCAGCAGCTTGCCGCAGGGCGGAATGAACACTGAAGCTTTCTTT. Encoded protein: CASSLPQGGMNTEAFF.